This TCR beta chain was recovered during a study of cytomegalovirus exposure and HLA in healthy donors. J lost 5 bases, V lost 5 bases, and 11 bases had no gene match. This CDR3 has 16 residues. CDR1 and CDR2 from the germline V gene are SGHNT and YENEEA. In the PCR, 60 Vbeta and 13 Jbeta primers were used. Authors' data handling: There were about 80 million unique TCR beta chains by a later count, and approximately 10 million of them were shared. TCRdb keeps only in-frame clones here, not all; method: immunoSEQ multiplex PCR. That table furnishes V, J and clone size, whereas the DNA furnished D and trimming. Seen here are over 95,000 clones, roughly four fifths observed once, and the top ten hold 2% to 3%. In the case of this clone: The antigen is unknown.

Study-level results: Researchers catalogued some 160 TCR beta chains as cytomegalovirus-associated. The availability of immune exposure information extended only to CMV serostatus.

There were likely unrecorded immune exposures, though donors were nominally healthy when sampled. V is TRBV11-3 and J is TRBJ2-1, with 8 bases lining up with TRBD2. The clonotype comes from a woman aged 18-29 years in good health and CMV-seronegative. The sample was PBMCs. The CDR3 loop reads CASSPRGLVPNNEQFF. In DNA, the CDR3 is TGTGCCAGCAGCCCTCGGGGACTAGTCCCCAACAATGAGCAGTTCTTC.